This T cell receptor (beta chain) emerged from a study of cytomegalovirus exposure and HLA in healthy donors listed by TCRdb under 2017. With respect to the entire study: An earlier analysis of roughly 610 of the donors reported 250 to 300 Gb of sequence data and around 100 million unique TCR beta sequences obtained from about 179 million T cells. Rather than drawing on any new phenotypic data, the later analysis identified candidate immune exposures from TCR beta sequences and the way those sequences occurred across donors. The study was designed to test whether signatures of past pathogen exposure could be identified by cataloging public T cell receptors. Among about 360 genotyped donors of the cohort, an average of around 240,000 unique TCR beta nucleotide sequences were sequenced per donor, roughly 20% of them non-productive. Genome-wide SNP genotypes for about 55% of the 666 donors were used in a later genetic analysis, which treated that subset as a discovery cohort. The number of donors typed differed by locus, with 629-630 for A, B, C, DRB1 and DQB1, 522 for DQA1, 600 to 610 for DPA1, and some 450 for DPB1. HLA typing covered class I and class II loci at four-digit resolution. Besides the first cohort of more than 650 subjects, a separate validation cohort made up of over a hundred different subjects was used. High-throughput TCR immunosequencing, statistical association of individual TCRs with disease status, and machine learning were combined to predict cytomegalovirus infection status. Four or five DR-DQ haplotypes were handled as single units for association and clustering, since linkage in the cohort was strong. An earlier analysis of 450 to 750 of the donors used high-throughput TCR beta sequencing to judge whether each TCR beta V gene segment behaved as functional or pseudogenic. All discovery cohort repertoires had been generated on a single sequencing platform. Among the approximately 400 genotyped donors, about 83% belonged to the genetic ancestry cluster associated with self-reported Caucasian donors. Donor age, sex, ethnicity and CMV serostatus were compiled alongside the repertoire data. The study profiled the T cell repertoires of around 700 subjects by immunosequencing and related them to cytomegalovirus serostatus. A later analysis re-examined previously published TCR beta repertoires from more than 550 donors and added high-resolution HLA genotyping to investigate patterns of TCR occurrence. An early release that covered roughly 600 HLA-typed donors contained around 300 gigabases of sequencing data and tens of millions of unique TCR sequences.

Study-level results and caveats: Compared with equally common non-associated chains, HLA-associated TCR beta chains in a later analysis were more clonally expanded and had lower generation probabilities. A further reported finding was that TCR beta sequences accurately predicted the HLA-A and HLA-B alleles for most subjects in the first cohort. A later analysis found that most CMV-associated TCR beta chains appeared HLA-restricted, with HLA associations seemingly driven largely by CMV exposure. In a later analysis, TCR association rates were found to vary across HLA loci, with the most associated TCRs seen for DRB1 alleles and the fewest for HLA-C alleles. When HLA alleles, especially DR and DQ, strongly co-occurred, TCR associations were difficult to assign to individual alleles. According to a later genetic analysis, donors in an Asian-associated ancestry cluster had fewer N-insertions in productive TCRs than the approximately 650-donor mean. The earlier analysis of 587 of the donors excluded over 15 rarely observed V segments, including chromosome 9 orphons, because counts were too low. Cytomegalovirus status was reported to be diagnosed by the classifier with high specificity and sensitivity in both the original and validation cohorts. The cohort was sequenced for TCR beta chains only, and without alpha or paired-chain data the features that could be detected were limited. A few of the identified cytomegalovirus-associated TCR beta chains were confirmed in vitro to be specific for cytomegalovirus antigens. Most TCR sequences were observed very rarely across donors, whereas some public TCRs were present in many individuals. The study gave a list of some 150 TCR beta chains associated with cytomegalovirus. A cluster of highly shared sequence variants was judged likely to represent a technical artifact of the sequencing pipeline. Some IMGT-functional V segments, including TRBV6-2 and TRBV6-3, could not be distinguished by the 87-base-pair reads and were therefore excluded. According to the authors, the approach could potentially be generalized to other disease states and immunological phenotypes. Several of the top co-occurrence clusters appeared to be linked to parvovirus B19, influenza, CMV and Epstein-Barr virus, according to a later analysis. CMV serostatus was the only immune exposure information available for the cohort. Specific HLA alleles were associated with 16,951 TCR beta sequences at a false discovery rate of 0.05 in a later analysis. Sequencing depth was assumed to be roughly uniform across donors in the presence/absence analyses, though that assumption may not hold. HLA typing was unavailable for some donors at each locus, so association tests used only the typed subset. In an earlier analysis of around 600 of the donors, most TCR beta V segments appeared in productive rearrangements about 87% or about 30% of the time, broadly matching IMGT annotations. In a later genetic analysis, a missense DCLRE1C variant was associated with V-gene and J-gene trimming of TCR beta chains, and the association was replicated in an independent cohort. Correlated functional status among segregating V segments might be attributable to linkage disequilibrium, but an unknown experimental factor could not be ruled out.

Library preparation employed the immunoSEQ multiplex PCR assay. For the multiplex PCR, a mixture combining 60 forward primers for TCR Vbeta segments and 13 reverse primers for TCR Jbeta segments was used. The CDR3 region of rearranged TCR beta genes was amplified from genomic DNA with a multiplex PCR assay. On the Illumina HiSeq System, the amplified TCR beta libraries were sequenced as 87-base-pair reads. The original methods were these. In a later analysis, tens of millions of unique TCR beta chains were counted across the roughly 670 repertoires, and some 10 million of these chains were shared by at least two donors. To remove PCR and sequencing errors, raw reads were error-corrected and collapsed into unique sequences using a nearest-neighbor algorithm that merged closely related sequences. V, D and J gene segments were assigned by aligning CDR3 sequences to IMGT reference sequences. For a sequence to be retained, at least a six-nucleotide match to both a V gene segment and a J gene segment was required. A rearrangement was called productive if the CDR3 had no stop codons and remained in frame with V and J, and every other rearrangement was called non-productive. Following IMGT convention, CDR3 was defined as the stretch from the second conserved V-encoded cysteine to the conserved J-encoded phenylalanine. The earlier analysis of 587 of the donors excluded sequences that lacked an unambiguous match to a single V gene segment. In an earlier analysis of 587 of the donors, V segments were called functional above 56.7% productive rearrangements and were called segregating when the between-donor standard deviation exceeded 5%. A statistical classification framework was built for diagnosing cytomegalovirus status from the catalog of TCR beta chain sequences. A later analysis assigned V and J genes by comparing TCR nucleotide sequences with IMGT/GENE-DB human TR gene sequences. In a later analysis, CDR3 sequences and most-parsimonious VDJ recombination scenarios were assigned using the TCRdist pipeline. In a later analysis, every TCR beta chain was defined by the combination of its CDR3 amino acid sequence and its V-gene family, and reads without a unique V-gene family were dropped. In a later analysis, around 650 highly shared, low-generation-probability nucleotide sequences were removed to address suspected cross-contamination and a sequencing artifact. A later analysis calculated a clonal expansion index for each public chain from normalized within-repertoire ranks of inferred template counts. A later analysis computed generation probabilities with a VDJ recombination model fitted to out-of-frame rearrangements, and checked the results against IGoR. In a later analysis, TCR-TCR, TCR-HLA and TCR-CMV co-occurrence was scored with hypergeometric tests, and a repertoire-size bias correction was applied to TCR pairs. In a later analysis, false discovery rates were estimated by permuting HLA or CMV assignments 20 times. In a later analysis, co-occurring TCRs were grouped with DBSCAN, and TCRdist sequence similarity was added when clustering was performed within HLA-allele-positive subsets. Repertoires with fewer than 30,000 or more than 120,000 public chains, plus five repertoires with anomalous nucleotide sharing, were excluded from co-occurrence clustering. What TCRdb holds here is the immuneACCESS table cut down to in-frame rearrangements. Part of the clones is not present; checked against another copy, under half of the missing clones reflect an unresolved V gene, and the others are unexplained. V and J calls and clone size come straight from that table; D and trimming were deduced from the DNA. The sample profile shows fewer than 150,000 clones; about four fifths of them were found once. Of the sample, roughly 4.5% is held by the ten largest clones.

Points on this clone: It has no known antigen specificity. No base quality values were provided; no much bigger clone lies one nucleotide off.

CDR3 length: 16 amino acids, cysteine to phenylalanine. CDR3 DNA is the only sequence kept; it has 48 bases, read in frame from the first base. From the germline V gene, CDR1 is MNHNS and CDR2 is SASEGT. For this chain, trimming is 0 bases at the V end and 3 bases at the J end, and the number of junction bases without a gene match is 7. The cohort was made up of 500 to 800 healthy bone marrow donors. All cohort members were sampled while nominally healthy, although unrecorded immune exposures were likely present. The donor tested CMV seropositive, placing the donor among the 289 seropositive members of the cohort. A peripheral blood sample was provided by each donor, and peripheral blood mononuclear cells were used for TCR beta sequencing. Genomic DNA was extracted from the blood cell samples with the Qiagen DNeasy Blood Extraction Kit.

The receptor was derived from a man aged 35 to 55 in good health and CMV-seropositive. Sequencing used PBMCs. The V and J segments used are TRBV6-1 and TRBJ2-7, and 8 junctional nucleotides match TRBD2. The CDR3 region has the sequence CASSEAASGRGYEQYF. The sequence in DNA is TGTGCCAGCAGTGAAGCGGCTAGCGGGCGAGGCTACGAGCAGTACTTC.